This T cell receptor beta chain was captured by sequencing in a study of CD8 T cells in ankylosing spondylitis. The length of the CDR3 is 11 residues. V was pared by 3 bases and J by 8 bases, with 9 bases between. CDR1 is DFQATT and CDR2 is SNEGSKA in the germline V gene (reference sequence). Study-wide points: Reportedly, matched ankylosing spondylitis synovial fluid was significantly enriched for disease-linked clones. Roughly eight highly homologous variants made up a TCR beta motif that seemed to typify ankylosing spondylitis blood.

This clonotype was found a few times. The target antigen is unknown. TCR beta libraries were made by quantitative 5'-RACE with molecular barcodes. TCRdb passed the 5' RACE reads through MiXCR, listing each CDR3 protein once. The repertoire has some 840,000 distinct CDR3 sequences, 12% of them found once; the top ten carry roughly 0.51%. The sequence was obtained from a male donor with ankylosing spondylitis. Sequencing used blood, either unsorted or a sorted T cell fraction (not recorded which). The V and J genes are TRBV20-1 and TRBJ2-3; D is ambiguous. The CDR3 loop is CSASTVATQYF. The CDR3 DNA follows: TGCAGTGCTAGTACAGTCGCTACGCAGTATTTT.